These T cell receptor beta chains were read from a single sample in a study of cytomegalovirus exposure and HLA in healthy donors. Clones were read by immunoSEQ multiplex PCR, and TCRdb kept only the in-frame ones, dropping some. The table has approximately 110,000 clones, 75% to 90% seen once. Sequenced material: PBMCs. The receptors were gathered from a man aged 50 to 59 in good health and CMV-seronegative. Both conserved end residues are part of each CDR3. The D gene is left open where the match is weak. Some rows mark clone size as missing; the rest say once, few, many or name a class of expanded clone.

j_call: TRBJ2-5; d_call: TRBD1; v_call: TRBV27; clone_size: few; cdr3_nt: TGTGCCAGCAGTCCAACCCTGACAGGGCTCCAAGAGACCCAGTACTTC; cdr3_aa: CASSPTLTGLQETQYF
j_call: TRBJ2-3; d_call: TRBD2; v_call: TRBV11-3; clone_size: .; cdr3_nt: TGTGCCAGCAGCCCGCGTAGGACTAGCGGGGGTTACACAGATACGCAGTATTTT; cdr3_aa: CASSPRRTSGGYTDTQYF
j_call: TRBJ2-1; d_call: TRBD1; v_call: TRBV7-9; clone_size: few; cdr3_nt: TGTGCCAGCAGCTCCGCGCGACCCGGGACAGGGGCCAATGAGCAGTTCTTC; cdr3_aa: CASSSARPGTGANEQFF
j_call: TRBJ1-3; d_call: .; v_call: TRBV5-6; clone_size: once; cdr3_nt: TGTGCCAGCAGCTTGGGGGTCAAGGGGGACACCATATATTTT; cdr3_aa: CASSLGVKGDTIYF
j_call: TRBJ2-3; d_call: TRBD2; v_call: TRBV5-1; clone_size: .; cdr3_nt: TGCGCCAGCAGCATCGGGACTAGCGGGAGGGCCCGAGATACGCAGTATTTT; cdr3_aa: CASSIGTSGRARDTQYF
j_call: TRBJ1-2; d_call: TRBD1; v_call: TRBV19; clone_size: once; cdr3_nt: TGTGCCAGTACCACCCCCTACACCGGGACAGCATATGGCTACACCTTC; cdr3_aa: CASTTPYTGTAYGYTF
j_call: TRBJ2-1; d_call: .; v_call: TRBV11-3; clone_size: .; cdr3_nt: TGTGCCAGCAGCTTAGAGGGAGAGACTGAGCAGTTCTTC; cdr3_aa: CASSLEGETEQFF
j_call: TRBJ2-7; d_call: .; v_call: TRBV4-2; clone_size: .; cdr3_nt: TGTGCCAGCAGCCAAGAACAGGGCCCTTTCTACGAGCAGTACTTC; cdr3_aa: CASSQEQGPFYEQYF
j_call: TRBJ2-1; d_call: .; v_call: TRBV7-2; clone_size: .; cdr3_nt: TGTGCCAGCAGCCCGGAACGGCAGGGAAGTGAGCAGTTCTTC; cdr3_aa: CASSPERQGSEQFF
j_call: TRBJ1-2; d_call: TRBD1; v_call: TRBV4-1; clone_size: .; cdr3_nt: TGCGCCAGCAGCCAAGATTCGGGGACAGTTCTTGGCTACACCTTC; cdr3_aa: CASSQDSGTVLGYTF
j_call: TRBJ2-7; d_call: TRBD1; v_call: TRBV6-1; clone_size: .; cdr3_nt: TGTGCCAGCATGAGGGGGGGACAGGGGGCCTACGAGCAGTACTTC; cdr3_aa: CASMRGGQGAYEQYF
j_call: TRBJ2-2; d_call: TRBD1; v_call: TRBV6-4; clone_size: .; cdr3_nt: TGTGCCAGCAGTGAAAACAGGGGTGCCGGGGAGCTGTTTTTT; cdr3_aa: CASSENRGAGELFF
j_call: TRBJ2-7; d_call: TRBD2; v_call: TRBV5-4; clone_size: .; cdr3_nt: TGTGCCAGCAGCTTGAGCGGGGGGGAGCAGTACTTC; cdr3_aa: CASSLSGGEQYF
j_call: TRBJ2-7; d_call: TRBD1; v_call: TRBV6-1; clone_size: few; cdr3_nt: TGTGCCAGCAGGGGTTGGGACAGGGGTCGTGGCGAGCAGTACTTC; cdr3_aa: CASRGWDRGRGEQYF
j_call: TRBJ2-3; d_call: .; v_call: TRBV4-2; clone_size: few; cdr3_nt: TGTGCCAGCAGCCAAGTAGTTATAGCGGACACAGATACGCAGTATTTT; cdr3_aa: CASSQVVIADTDTQYF